A selection of T cell receptor beta chains follows, all from one sample in a study of cytomegalovirus exposure and HLA in healthy donors. Only in-frame clones appear in the TCRdb table, and some are missing; sequencing was by immunoSEQ multiplex PCR. The sample contains 65,000 to 90,000 clones, 65% to 80% of which appear only once. The specimen was PBMCs. These receptors were collected from a man aged 25-45 years in good health and CMV-seronegative. Both conserved end residues are part of each CDR3. Fields, in order: D gene, J gene, V gene, clone size, CDR3 protein, CDR3 DNA. A D gene is named only where the DNA matches it firmly. Rows may omit the clone size; those that give it use once, few, many or a size class.

D: .
J: TRBJ2-5
V: TRBV5-6
size: .
CDR3: CASSMTRDYQETQYF
DNA: TGTGCCAGCAGTATGACTCGGGACTACCAAGAGACCCAGTACTTC

D: .
J: TRBJ2-3
V: TRBV2
size: .
CDR3: CASSEGPGVTDTQYF
DNA: TGTGCCAGCAGTGAAGGGCCGGGGGTCACAGATACGCAGTATTTT

D: TRBD1
J: TRBJ1-2
V: TRBV4-3
size: .
CDR3: CASSQAGQNYGYTF
DNA: TGCGCCAGCAGCCAAGCGGGACAGAACTATGGCTACACCTTC

D: TRBD2
J: TRBJ2-1
V: TRBV5-1
size: .
CDR3: CASQTSGLYNEQFF
DNA: TGCGCCAGCCAAACTAGCGGGCTTTACAATGAGCAGTTCTTC

D: TRBD1
J: TRBJ2-1
V: TRBV15
size: .
CDR3: CATSRDRLRTGGFNEQFF
DNA: TGTGCCACCAGCAGAGATCGGTTAAGGACAGGGGGGTTCAATGAGCAGTTCTTC

D: .
J: TRBJ2-5
V: TRBV5-4
size: .
CDR3: CASSLKGLMGVETQYF
DNA: TGTGCCAGCAGCTTGAAGGGGCTGATGGGTGTAGAGACCCAGTACTTC

D: .
J: TRBJ1-4
V: TRBV5-6
size: .
CDR3: CASSPGTTNEKLFF
DNA: TGTGCCAGCAGTCCGGGAACCACTAATGAAAAACTGTTTTTT

D: TRBD2
J: TRBJ2-2
V: TRBV5-1
size: .
CDR3: CASSLPSGNTGELFF
DNA: TGCGCCAGCAGCTTGCCTAGCGGGAACACCGGGGAGCTGTTTTTT

D: TRBD1
J: TRBJ2-7
V: TRBV6-5
size: few
CDR3: CASSTGQRAYEQYF
DNA: TGTGCCAGCAGTACGGGACAGCGAGCCTACGAGCAGTACTTC

D: .
J: TRBJ1-5
V: TRBV27
size: once
CDR3: CASSLSGGAFNQPQHF
DNA: TGTGCCAGCAGTTTATCCGGGGGGGCCTTCAATCAGCCCCAGCATTTT

D: TRBD1
J: TRBJ2-1
V: TRBV7-9
size: .
CDR3: CASSPPGTGSNEQFF
DNA: TGTGCCAGCAGCCCTCCCGGGACAGGGAGCAATGAGCAGTTCTTC

D: .
J: TRBJ1-2
V: TRBV7-9
size: .
CDR3: CSSSLGGRVAYGYTF
DNA: TGTTCCAGCAGCTTAGGAGGCAGGGTGGCCTATGGCTACACCTTC

D: TRBD2
J: TRBJ2-1
V: TRBV11-2
size: .
CDR3: CASTKRGDSHRDEQFF
DNA: TGTGCCAGCACTAAACGGGGGGACTCCCACCGGGATGAGCAGTTCTTC

D: .
J: TRBJ1-5
V: TRBV7-2
size: once
CDR3: CASSLYGSNQPQHF
DNA: TGTGCCAGCAGCTTATACGGTAGCAATCAGCCCCAGCATTTT